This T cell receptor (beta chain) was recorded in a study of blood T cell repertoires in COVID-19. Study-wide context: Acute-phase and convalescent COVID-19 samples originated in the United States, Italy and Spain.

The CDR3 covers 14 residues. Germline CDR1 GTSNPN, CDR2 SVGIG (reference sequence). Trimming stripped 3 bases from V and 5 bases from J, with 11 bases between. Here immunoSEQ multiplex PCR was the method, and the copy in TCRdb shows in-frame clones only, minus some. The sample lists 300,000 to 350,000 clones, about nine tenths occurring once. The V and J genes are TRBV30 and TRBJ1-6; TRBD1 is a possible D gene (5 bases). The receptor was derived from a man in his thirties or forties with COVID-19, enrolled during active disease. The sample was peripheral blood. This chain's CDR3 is CAWSPGSHNSPLHF. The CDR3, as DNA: TGTGCCTGGAGCCCAGGGTCGCATAATTCACCCCTCCACTTT.